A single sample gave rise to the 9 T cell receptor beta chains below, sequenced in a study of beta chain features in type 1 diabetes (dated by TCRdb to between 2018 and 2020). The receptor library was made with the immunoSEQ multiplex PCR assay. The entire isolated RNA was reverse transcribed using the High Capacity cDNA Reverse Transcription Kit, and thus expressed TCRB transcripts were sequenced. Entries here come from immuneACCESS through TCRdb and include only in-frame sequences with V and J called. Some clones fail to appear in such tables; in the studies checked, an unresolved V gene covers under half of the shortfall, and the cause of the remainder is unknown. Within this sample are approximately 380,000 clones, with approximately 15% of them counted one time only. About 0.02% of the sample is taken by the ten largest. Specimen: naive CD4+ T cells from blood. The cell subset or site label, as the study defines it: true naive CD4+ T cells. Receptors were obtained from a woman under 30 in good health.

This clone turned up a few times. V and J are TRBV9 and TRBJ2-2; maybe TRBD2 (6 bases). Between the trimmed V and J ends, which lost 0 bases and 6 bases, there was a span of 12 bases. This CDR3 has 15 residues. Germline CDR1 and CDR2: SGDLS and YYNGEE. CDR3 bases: TGTGCCAGCAGCGTAGAAGGACTACAGTCCGGGGAGCTGTTTTTT. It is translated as CASSVEGLQSGELFF.

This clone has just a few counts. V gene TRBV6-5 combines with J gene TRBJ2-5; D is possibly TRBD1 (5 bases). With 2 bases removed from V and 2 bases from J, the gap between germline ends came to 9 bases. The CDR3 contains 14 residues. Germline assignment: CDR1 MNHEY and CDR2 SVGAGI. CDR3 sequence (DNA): TGTGCCAGCAGTTACAGGCGGACACAAGAGACCCAGTACTTC. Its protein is CASSYRRTQETQYF.

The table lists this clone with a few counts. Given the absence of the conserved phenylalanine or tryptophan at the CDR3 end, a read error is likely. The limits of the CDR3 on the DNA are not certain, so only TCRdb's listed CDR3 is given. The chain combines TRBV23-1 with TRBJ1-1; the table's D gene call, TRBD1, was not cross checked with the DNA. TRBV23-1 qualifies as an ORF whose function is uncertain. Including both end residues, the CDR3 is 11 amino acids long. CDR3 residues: CASTRARRFFC.

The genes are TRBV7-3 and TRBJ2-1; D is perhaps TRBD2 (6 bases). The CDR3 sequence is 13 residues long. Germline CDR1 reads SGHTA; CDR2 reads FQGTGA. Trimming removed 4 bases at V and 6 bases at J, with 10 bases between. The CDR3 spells CASSSGSPNEQFF. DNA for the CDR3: TGTGCCAGCAGCTCCGGGAGCCCCAATGAGCAGTTCTTC.

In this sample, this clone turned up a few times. The CDR3 reads CASSLRREVPGELFF. The CDR3, as DNA: TGTGCCAGCAGCCTGAGGCGGGAGGTTCCCGGGGAGCTGTTTTTT. The chain joins TRBV14 to TRBJ2-2; 8 positions match TRBD2. Germline V gives CDR1 SGHDN, CDR2 FVKESK. This CDR3 has 15 residues. V lost 4 bases and J lost 6; bases outside the gene matches: 7.

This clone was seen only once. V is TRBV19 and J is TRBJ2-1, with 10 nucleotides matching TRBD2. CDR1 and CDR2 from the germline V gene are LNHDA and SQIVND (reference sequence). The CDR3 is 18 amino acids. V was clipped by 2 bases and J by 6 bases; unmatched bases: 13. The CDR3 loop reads CASSIIAGGLGLRNEQFF. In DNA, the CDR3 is TGTGCCAGTAGTATAATAGCGGGAGGCCTCGGTCTTCGCAATGAGCAGTTCTTC.

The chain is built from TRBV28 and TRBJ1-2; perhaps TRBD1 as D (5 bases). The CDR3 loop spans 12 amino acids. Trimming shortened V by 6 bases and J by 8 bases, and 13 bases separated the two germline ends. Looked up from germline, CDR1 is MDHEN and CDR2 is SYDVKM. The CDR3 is CASRITGGGYTF. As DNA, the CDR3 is TGTGCCAGCAGGATCACAGGTGGCGGCTACACCTTC.

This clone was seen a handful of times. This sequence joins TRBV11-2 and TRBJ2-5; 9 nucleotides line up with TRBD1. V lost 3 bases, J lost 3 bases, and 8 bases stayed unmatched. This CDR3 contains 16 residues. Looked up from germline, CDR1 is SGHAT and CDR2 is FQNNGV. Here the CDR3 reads CASSFNTGTGKETQYF. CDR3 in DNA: TGTGCCAGCAGCTTCAACACCGGGACAGGGAAAGAGACCCAGTACTTC.

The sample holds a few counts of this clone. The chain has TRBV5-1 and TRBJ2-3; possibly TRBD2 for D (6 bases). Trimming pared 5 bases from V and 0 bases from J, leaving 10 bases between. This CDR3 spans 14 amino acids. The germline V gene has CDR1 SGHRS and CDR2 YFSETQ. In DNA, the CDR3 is TGCGCCAGCAGAGCGGGTTCCAGCACAGATACGCAGTATTTT. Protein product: CASRAGSSTDTQYF.